One sample yielded the 9 T cell receptor beta chains listed below, sequenced in a study of cytomegalovirus exposure and HLA in healthy donors. PCR used 60 Vbeta primers and 13 Jbeta primers. Here immunoSEQ multiplex PCR was the method, and the copy in TCRdb shows in-frame clones only, minus some. The sample carries 100,000 to 150,000 clones, more than 70% recorded once. The specimen sequenced was PBMCs. These receptors were collected from a young man in good health and CMV-seronegative.

The rearrangement links TRBV19 to TRBJ1-2; D gene ambiguous. Trimming stripped 6 bases from V and 2 bases from J, with 10 bases between. This CDR3 contains 13 residues. Germline loops: CDR1 LNHDA, CDR2 SQIVND (reference sequence). The CDR3 DNA reads as TGTGCCAGTAGCTTTACCCGGAACTATGGCTACACCTTC. This translates into CASSFTRNYGYTF. Drawing the rest from reference TRBV19 and TRBJ1-2, the complete variable domain is DGGITQSPKYLFRKEGQNVTLSCEQNLNHDAMYWYRQDPGQGLRLIYYSQIVNDFQKGDIAEGYSVSREKKESFPLTVTSAQKNPTAFYLCASSFTRNYGYTFGSGTRLTVV.

The chain couples TRBV5-6 to TRBJ1-2; TRBD1 matches 8 bases. The germline V gene encodes CDR1 SGHDT and CDR2 YYEEEE. This CDR3 spans 15 amino acids. After removal of 0 bases from V and 3 bases from J, the junction contained 4 bases not matched to a gene. CDR3 amino acids: CASSLAGQGDYGYTF. CDR3 coding DNA: TGTGCCAGCAGCTTGGCTGGACAGGGTGACTATGGCTACACCTTC.

This clone appeared a few times. V is TRBV4-1 and J is TRBJ1-1, with D unresolved. Germline CDR1 reads MGHRA; CDR2 reads YSYEKL. Trimming pared 0 bases from V and 0 bases from J, leaving 11 bases between. This CDR3 has 16 amino acids. CDR3 sequence (DNA): TGCGCCAGCAGCCAAGATAGGACGGACTTGAACACTGAAGCTTTCTTT. This gives the protein CASSQDRTDLNTEAFF.

The rearrangement uses TRBV19 and TRBJ2-7; TRBD2 is a possible D gene (5 bases). This CDR3 has 14 residues. Germline values: CDR1 LNHDA, CDR2 SQIVND (reference sequence). The V end was cut by 3 bases, the J end by 0 bases, with 9 bases between. The CDR3 DNA follows: TGTGCCAGTAGTATCACGGGGAGCTCCTACGAGCAGTACTTC. Protein product: CASSITGSSYEQYF.

The genes are TRBV14 and TRBJ2-7; 9 bases are shared with TRBD1. This CDR3 is 17 amino acids long. Trimming cost V 0 bases and J 1 base; bases outside gene matches: 7. From germline, CDR1 is SGHDN and CDR2 FVKESK. This CDR3 reads CASSQDYRDRESYEQYF. CDR3 nucleotide sequence: TGTGCCAGCAGCCAAGACTACCGGGACAGGGAGTCCTACGAGCAGTACTTC.

This clone was found a few times. This chain joins TRBV5-1 and TRBJ2-7; possible D gene TRBD1, 6 bases. The germline CDR1 and CDR2 sequences are SGHRS and YFSETQ. V dropped 2 bases and J dropped 4 bases, with 16 bases sitting between them. This CDR3 is built from 15 residues. CDR3 amino acids: CASSFLPGQTYEQYF. In DNA form, the CDR3 reads TGCGCCAGCAGCTTTCTTCCCGGACAGACGTACGAGCAGTACTTC.

This clone was seen a handful of times. The V and J genes are TRBV7-6 and TRBJ2-4; TRBD2 might be the D (7 bases). Germline loops: CDR1 SGHVS, CDR2 FNYEAQ. This CDR3 has 16 residues. Trimming left V 0 bases short and J 5 bases short, with 14 bases between. CDR3 sequence: CASSLAFRGAQNIQYF. CDR3 sequence (DNA): TGTGCCAGCAGCTTAGCTTTTCGGGGGGCCCAAAACATTCAGTACTTC.

The sample holds a few counts of this clone. The rearrangement links TRBV9 to TRBJ2-1; D possibly corresponds to TRBD2 (6 bases). The CDR3 contains 17 residues. V lost 0 bases, J lost 4 bases, and 17 bases lay in between. The germline V gene encodes CDR1 SGDLS and CDR2 YYNGEE. The CDR3 DNA reads TGTGCCAGCAGCGTAGGGCTGGCGGGGTCGCGGTACAATGAGCAGTTCTTC. Amino acids: CASSVGLAGSRYNEQFF.

The V call is TRBV2, the J call TRBJ2-3; no firm D call. The V end lost 0 bases, the J end lost 2 bases, and 9 bases lay between the germline ends. Germline assignment: CDR1 SNHLY and CDR2 FYNNEI. The CDR3 sequence is 15 residues long. The CDR3 protein is CASSEAVDITDTQYF. CDR3 DNA: TGTGCCAGCAGTGAAGCGGTAGACATCACAGATACGCAGTATTTT.